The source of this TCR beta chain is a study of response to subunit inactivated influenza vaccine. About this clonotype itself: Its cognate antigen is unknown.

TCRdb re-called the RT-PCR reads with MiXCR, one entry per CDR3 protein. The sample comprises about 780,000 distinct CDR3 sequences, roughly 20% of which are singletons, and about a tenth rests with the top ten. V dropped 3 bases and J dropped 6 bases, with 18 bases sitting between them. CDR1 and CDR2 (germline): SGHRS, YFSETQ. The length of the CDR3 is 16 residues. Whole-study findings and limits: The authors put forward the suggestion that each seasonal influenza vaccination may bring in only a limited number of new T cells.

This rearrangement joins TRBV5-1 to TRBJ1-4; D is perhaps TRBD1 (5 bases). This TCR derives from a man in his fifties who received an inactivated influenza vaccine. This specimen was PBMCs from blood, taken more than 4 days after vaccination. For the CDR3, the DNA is TGCGCCAGCAGCTCCTATTCCGGGACTGAGTATGAAAAACTGTTTTTT. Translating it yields CASSSYSGTEYEKLFF. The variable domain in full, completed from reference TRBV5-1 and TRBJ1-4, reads KAGVTQTPRYLIKTRGQQVTLSCSPISGHRSVSWYQQTPGQGLQFLFEYFSETQRNKGNFPGRFSGRQFSNSRSEMNVSTLELGDSALYLCASSSYSGTEYEKLFFGSGTQLSVL.